This TCR beta chain was found in a study of cytomegalovirus exposure and HLA in healthy donors (dated by TCRdb to 2015 to 2018). With regard to the full study: According to a later analysis, the approximately 120 validation repertoires were produced on the same platform as the 700 or so repertoires of the first cohort. The study was designed to test whether signatures of past pathogen exposure could be identified by cataloging public T cell receptors. In addition to the first cohort of 666 subjects, a separate validation cohort of approximately 110 different subjects was used. To predict cytomegalovirus infection status, the study brought together high-throughput TCR immunosequencing, statistical association of individual TCRs with disease status, and machine learning.

Broad study findings and their caveats: The authors suggested that the approach could potentially be extended to other disease states and immunological phenotypes. In a later analysis, TCRs clustered in the first cohort were found to also tend to co-occur in the 100 to 150 validation repertoires, with 90% to 95% of cluster scores above 0. The classifier was reported to diagnose cytomegalovirus status with high specificity and sensitivity in both the original cohort and the validation cohort. In the study, 150 to 200 TCR beta chains were listed as associated with cytomegalovirus. A later analysis had no HLA typing for the validation cohort, so co-occurrence there was scored across all 120 or so repertoires. While some public TCRs were present in many individuals, most TCR sequences turned up only very rarely across donors. In vitro tests confirmed that a few of the cytomegalovirus-associated TCR beta chains recognize cytomegalovirus antigens.

The donors were included in the validation cohort of around 120 subjects, a group kept apart from the approximately 650-subject first cohort. The library was obtained by the immunoSEQ multiplex PCR assay. From the authors' description of their analysis: A statistical classification framework was developed to diagnose cytomegalovirus status using the catalog of TCR beta chain sequences. TCRdb limited this immuneACCESS table to in-frame rearrangements with V and J called. A share of clones is missing; checked studies link under half to unresolved V genes, and the rest is unexplained. V, J and clone size are those of that table, while D and trimming were read from the DNA. The sample table holds some 110,000 clones, of which 86% were seen once. The ten largest account for roughly 5.3% of the sample. This clone is a singleton in its sample. No cognate antigen has been identified for it. No much larger clone is present one base from it, and per-base qualities are unavailable.

CDR1 MNHEY and CDR2 SVGAGI were looked up in the germline V gene. At the junction V is shortened by 2 bases and J by 1 base, with 11 bases in between. There are 15 amino acids in the CDR3, from cysteine to phenylalanine inclusive. Left in the record is the CDR3 DNA by itself, 45 bases read in frame from the first base. What was sequenced was PBMCs. The sequence is built from TRBV6-5 and TRBJ1-1; the D gene cannot be resolved reliably. The receptor was derived from a man aged 18 to 29 in good health and CMV-seronegative. The CDR3 sequence is CASSYKAGGNTEAFF. The nucleotide sequence is given as TGTGCCAGCAGTTACAAGGCAGGTGGGAACACTGAAGCTTTCTTT.